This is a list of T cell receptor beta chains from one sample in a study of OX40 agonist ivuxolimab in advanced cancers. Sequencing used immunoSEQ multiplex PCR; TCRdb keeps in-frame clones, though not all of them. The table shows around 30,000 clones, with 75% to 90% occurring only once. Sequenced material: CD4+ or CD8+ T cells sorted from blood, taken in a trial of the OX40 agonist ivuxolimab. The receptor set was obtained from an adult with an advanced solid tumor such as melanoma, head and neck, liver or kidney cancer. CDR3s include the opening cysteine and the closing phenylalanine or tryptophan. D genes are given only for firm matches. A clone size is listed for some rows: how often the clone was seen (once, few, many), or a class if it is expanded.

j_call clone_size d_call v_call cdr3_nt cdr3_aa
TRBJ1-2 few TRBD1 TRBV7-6 TGTGCCAGCAGCCCCCTAGGACAGGGGGTAAATGGCTACACCTTC CASSPLGQGVNGYTF
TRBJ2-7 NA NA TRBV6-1 TGTGCCAGCAGTGAAGCAAGGGACTTTTTCTACGAGCAGTACTTC CASSEARDFFYEQYF
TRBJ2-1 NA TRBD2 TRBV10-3 TGTGCCATCAGTGAATCTAGACAGCGGGGTCTCGATGAGCAGTTCTTC CAISESRQRGLDEQFF
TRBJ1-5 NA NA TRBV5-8 TGTGCCAGCAGCTTCAGACACATGGATCAGCCCCAGCATTTT CASSFRHMDQPQHF
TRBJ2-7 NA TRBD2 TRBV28 TGTGCCAGTCCCCGGGGGGACGAGCAGTACTTC CASPRGDEQYF
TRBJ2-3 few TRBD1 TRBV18 TGTGCCAGCTCGCCTACAGGGGGCACAGATACGCAGTATTTT CASSPTGGTDTQYF
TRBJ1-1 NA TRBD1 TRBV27 TGTGCCAGCAGTTGGACAGGGATGATGAACACTGAAGCTTTCTTT CASSWTGMMNTEAFF
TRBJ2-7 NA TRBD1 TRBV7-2 TGTGCCAGCAGCTTACCCAGGGAGGGGACAGGGGTCTCCTACGAGCAGTACTTC CASSLPREGTGVSYEQYF
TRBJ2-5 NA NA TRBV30 TGTGCCTGGAGTGTACCAGGACCCCGAGAGACCCAGTACTTC CAWSVPGPRETQYF
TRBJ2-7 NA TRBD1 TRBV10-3 TGTGCCATCAGTGGACAGGGGGATGTAGCGGATTCCTACGAGCAGTACTTC CAISGQGDVADSYEQYF
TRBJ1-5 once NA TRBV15 TGTGCCACCAGCACCGACAGATGGCAGCCCCAGCATTTT CATSTDRWQPQHF
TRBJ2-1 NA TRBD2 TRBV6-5 TGTGCCACCAAACTAGCGGGAGGGCCCAATGAGCAGTTCTTC CATKLAGGPNEQFF
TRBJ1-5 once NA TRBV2 TGTGCCAGCAGTGAACGTCTTCAGCCCCAGCATTTT CASSERLQPQHF
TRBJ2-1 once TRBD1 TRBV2 TGTGCCAGCAGTGAATTCACCGGGACAGGGGGTTACAATGAGCAGTTCTTC CASSEFTGTGGYNEQFF
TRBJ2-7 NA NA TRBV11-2 TGTGCCAGCAGCTTAGTTGACAACCGAATCTACGAGCAGTACTTC CASSLVDNRIYEQYF
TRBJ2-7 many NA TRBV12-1 TGTGCCAAACCAAGCCCTAGGGCTAGCGAGACCTACGAGCAGTACTTC CAKPSPRASETYEQYF
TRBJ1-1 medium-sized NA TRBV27 TGTGCCAGCAGAGAGGGAGGGACTGAAGCTTTCTTT CASREGGTEAFF
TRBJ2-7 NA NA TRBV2 TGTGCCAGCAGTTGGTCCATCACTGGCAGCCCAACCTACGAGCAGTACTTC CASSWSITGSPTYEQYF
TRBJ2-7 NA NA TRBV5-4 TGTGCCACCTCCGGGACTGAGAATTACGAGCAGTACTTC CATSGTENYEQYF
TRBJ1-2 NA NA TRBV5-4 TGTGCCAGCAGCTCGGACGCGGCCAAATACTCAATCTACACCTTC CASSSDAAKYSIYTF
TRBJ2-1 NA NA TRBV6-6 TGTGCCAGTTTGGACTCCTACAATGAGCAGTTCTTC CASLDSYNEQFF
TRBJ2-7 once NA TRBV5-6 TGTGCCAGCAGCCCCACAAGGGTCTTCCTCGAGCAGTACTTC CASSPTRVFLEQYF
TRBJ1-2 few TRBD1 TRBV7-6 TGTGCCAGCAGCGCTCAACAGGGGATAGGCGGCTATGGCTACACCTTC CASSAQQGIGGYGYTF
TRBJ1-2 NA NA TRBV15 TGTGCCACCAGCAGCCTGGGGGGATTCTATGGCTACACCTTC CATSSLGGFYGYTF
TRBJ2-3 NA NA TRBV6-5 TGTGCCAGCAGTTACTCCCCAGCACCACCAGATACGCAGTATTTT CASSYSPAPPDTQYF
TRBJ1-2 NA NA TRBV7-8 TGTGCCAGCAGCTACGACAGATACTATGGCTACACCTTC CASSYDRYYGYTF
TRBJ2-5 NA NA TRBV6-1 TGTGCCAGCAGTGTATCAGGGTTAGGTTTGAAAGAGACCCAGTACTTC CASSVSGLGLKETQYF
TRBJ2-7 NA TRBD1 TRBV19 TGTGCCAGTAGTGCACAGGGGGCTTTTTTGGACGAGCAGTACTTC CASSAQGAFLDEQYF
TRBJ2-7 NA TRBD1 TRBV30 TGTGCCTGGAGGACAGGGGAAAGCTACGAGCAGTACTTC CAWRTGESYEQYF
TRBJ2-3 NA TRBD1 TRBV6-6 TGTGCCAGCAGTTTAACAGGGGAAGATACGCAGTATTTT CASSLTGEDTQYF
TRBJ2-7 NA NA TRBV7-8 TGTGCCAGCAGCTTAGGTCTCGGATTCTACGAGCAGTACTTC CASSLGLGFYEQYF
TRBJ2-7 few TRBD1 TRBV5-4 TGTGCCAGCAGCTTAGCCGGGACAGGACTTAACTACGAGCAGTACTTC CASSLAGTGLNYEQYF
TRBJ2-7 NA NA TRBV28 TGTGCCAGCAAGGACAGCCCCTACGAGCAGTACTTC CASKDSPYEQYF
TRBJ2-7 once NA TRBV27 TGTGCCAGCAGTTTACTGACAGGATCCTACGAGCAGTACTTC CASSLLTGSYEQYF
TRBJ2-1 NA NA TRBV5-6 TGTGCCAGCAGCCAAGGGGCCGGGAGAAATGAGCAGTTCTTC CASSQGAGRNEQFF
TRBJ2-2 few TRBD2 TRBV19 TGTGCCAGTAGTATTGGACTAGCGGCCTACACCGGGGAGCTGTTTTTT CASSIGLAAYTGELFF
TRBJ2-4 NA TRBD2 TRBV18 TGTGCCAGCTCACCAGGGGGCGGGAGGACGGCCAAAAACATTCAGTACTTC CASSPGGGRTAKNIQYF
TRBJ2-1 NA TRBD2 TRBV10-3 TGTGCCATCAGTGAGTCGGGACTAGCGTACCACAATGAGCAGTTCTTC CAISESGLAYHNEQFF
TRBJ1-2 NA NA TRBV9 TGTGCCAGCAGCGGGCCTGGGATTTCCGGCTATGGCTACACCTTC CASSGPGISGYGYTF
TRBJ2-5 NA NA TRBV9 TGTGCCAGCAGCCCGGGACCGGGCGGGGAGACCCAGTACTTC CASSPGPGGETQYF
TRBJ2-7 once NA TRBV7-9 TGTGCCAGCAGCTCTGGGCGGCGACAAGTCTACGAGCAGTACTTC CASSSGRRQVYEQYF
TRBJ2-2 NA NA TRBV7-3 TGTGCCAGCAGCTTAACAGTGGAGATCGGGGAGCTGTTTTTT CASSLTVEIGELFF
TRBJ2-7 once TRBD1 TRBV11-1 TGTGCCAGCAGCATCCTGACAGGGGACTACGAGCAGTACTTC CASSILTGDYEQYF
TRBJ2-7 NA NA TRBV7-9 TGTGCCAGCAGCCCCGGGGTCGGGCTAGCCGAGCAGTACTTC CASSPGVGLAEQYF
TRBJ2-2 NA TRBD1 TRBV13 TGTGCCAGCAGCACAAGAACAGGGGGAAACACCGGGGAGCTGTTTTTT CASSTRTGGNTGELFF
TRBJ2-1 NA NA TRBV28 TGTGCCAGCAGTTTTTCTAGCGCCCCGTCCCCTTCCAGCTCCTACAATGAGCAGTTCTTC CASSFSSAPSPSSSYNEQFF
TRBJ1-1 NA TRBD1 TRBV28 TGTGCCAGCAGTTTTAATCTTGGGGACAGTAACACTGAAGCTTTCTTT CASSFNLGDSNTEAFF
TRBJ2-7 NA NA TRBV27 TGTGCCAGCAGTTCCCCCGGGACTCTATTCTACGAGCAGTACTTC CASSSPGTLFYEQYF
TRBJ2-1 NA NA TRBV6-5 TGTGCCAGCAGGGACAGAGGTTCCTACAATGAGCAGTTCTTC CASRDRGSYNEQFF
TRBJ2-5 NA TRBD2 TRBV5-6 TGTGCCAGCACCCTGGGGCTAGCGGGGGGGACCCAGTACTTC CASTLGLAGGTQYF